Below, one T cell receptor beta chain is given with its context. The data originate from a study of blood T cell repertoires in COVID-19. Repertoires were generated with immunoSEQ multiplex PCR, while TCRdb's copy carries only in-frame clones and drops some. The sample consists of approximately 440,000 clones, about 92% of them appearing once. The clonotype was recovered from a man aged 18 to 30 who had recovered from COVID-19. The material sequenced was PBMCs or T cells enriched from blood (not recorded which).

CDR3 bases: TGTGCCTGGAGTCAGATGGAGAACGAGCAGTACTTC. As protein: CAWSQMENEQYF. V gene TRBV30 combines with J gene TRBJ2-7; D is unresolved. The CDR3 spans 12 residues. V lost 2 bases, J lost 5 bases, and 10 bases lay in between. Per the germline V gene, CDR1 is GTSNPN and CDR2 is SVGIG (reference sequence).